The sequence of this TCR beta chain was determined in a study of CD8 T cells in ankylosing spondylitis. This CDR3 region has 16 residues. The V end was cut by 0 bases, the J end by 6 bases, with 14 bases between. This clonotype showed up just a few times. Quantitative barcoded 5'-RACE was used to prepare TCR beta libraries. In TCRdb, the 5' RACE reads were re-called with MiXCR into one record per CDR3 protein. This sample has 340,000 or so distinct CDR3 sequences, with 14% to 15% found just once. The sample taken for sequencing was blood, either unsorted or a sorted T cell fraction (not recorded which). This chain links TRBV12-3 or TRBV12-4 with TRBJ2-2; possible D gene TRBD2, 7 bases. This clonotype was sampled from a male donor with ankylosing spondylitis or in good health (not recorded which). The CDR3 is CASSLASRGGPGELFF. The CDR3 DNA reads as TGTGCCAGCAGTTTAGCGTCCAGGGGAGGGCCCGGGGAGCTGTTTTTT.